The next 14 T cell receptor beta chains were all read from a single sample in a study of cytomegalovirus exposure and HLA in healthy donors. Primers: 60 Vbeta forward and 13 Jbeta reverse. The protocol was immunoSEQ multiplex PCR, while the TCRdb copy is restricted to in-frame clones and leaves out a portion. The repertoire holds 150,000 to 250,000 clones, with around 78% as singletons. The sample taken for sequencing was PBMCs. The receptor set was obtained from a man aged 30 to 45 in good health and CMV-seronegative.

This clone appeared a few times. CDR3 protein: CASSRRGSYEQYF. CDR3 in DNA: TGTGCCAGCAGTCGGCGGGGATCCTACGAGCAGTACTTC. The chain carries TRBV27 and TRBJ2-7; D might be TRBD2 (6 bases). The CDR3 has 13 amino acids. Germline V gene lookup returns CDR1 MNHEY and CDR2 SMNVEV (reference sequence). The V gene lost 5 bases and the J gene lost 1 base, with 9 bases spanning the gap.

The chain joins TRBV15 to TRBJ2-5, with D perhaps matching TRBD2 (6 bases). Trimming left V 1 base short and J 8 bases short, with 14 bases between. Germline V CDR1 and CDR2: LNHNV, YYDKDF (reference sequence). The CDR3 runs 14 residues. For the CDR3, the DNA is TGTGCCACCAGCAGAGGGATGAGGGAGGAAACCCAGTACTTC. Protein product: CATSRGMREETQYF.

The rearrangement joins TRBV9 to TRBJ1-5, with a weak D call TRBD1 (6 bases). This CDR3 is 13 amino acids long. V was clipped by 3 bases and J by 10 bases, with 14 bases between them. Germline CDR1 and CDR2: SGDLS and YYNGEE. CDR3 DNA: TGTGCCAGCAGCGCAACATCGGGACATCCCCAGCATTTT. Translation: CASSATSGHPQHF.

The chain is built from TRBV11-3 and TRBJ1-1; possibly TRBD1 for D (5 bases). CDR3 length equals 16 residues. Germline V lookup: CDR1 SGHNT, CDR2 YENEEA. V lost 1 base and J 0 bases, leaving 12 bases between the germline ends. CDR3 protein: CASSLGSGYVNTEAFF. The CDR3 DNA follows: TGTGCCAGCAGCTTAGGTTCAGGGTACGTGAACACTGAAGCTTTCTTT.

The J gene is TRBJ2-5, the V gene TRBV7-6, with 8 bases fitting TRBD1. The CDR3 loop spans 16 amino acids. The germline CDR1 and CDR2 sequences are SGHVS and FNYEAQ. Trimming at V came to 3 bases and at J to 2 bases, leaving 8 bases not matched to a gene. DNA of the CDR3: TGTGCCAGCAGCTTGGGACAGGTCCCAATTCAAGAGACCCAGTACTTC. Protein sequence: CASSLGQVPIQETQYF.

As regards this clone: One end of the junction does not line up with germline, which may come from a read error. The chain combines TRBV2 with TRBJ1-1, with no clear D. The CDR3 has 12 residues. CDR1 is SNHLY and CDR2 is FYNNEI in the germline V gene. DNA of the CDR3: TGTGCCAGCAGGGAAGGAGGGACTGAAGCTTTCTTT. As protein: CASREGGTEAFF.

The genes are TRBV21-1 and TRBJ2-3; the table's D call, TRBD2, was not checked against the DNA. TRBV21-1 is termed a pseudogene. The CDR3 has 18 residues. The CDR3 reads CASSKVASGEKSTDTQYF. Here the CDR3 DNA reads TGTGCCAGCAGCAAAGTCGCTAGCGGGGAGAAAAGCACAGATACGCAGTATTTT.

The genes are TRBV15 and TRBJ2-1; TRBD2 aligns across 10 bases. V dropped 0 bases and J dropped 2; count of bases not matched to a gene: 1. Germline values: CDR1 LNHNV, CDR2 YYDKDF (reference sequence). The CDR3 is 16 amino acids. CDR3 DNA: TGTGCCACCAGCAGAGACACTAGCGGGGCCTACAATGAGCAGTTCTTC. It translates to CATSRDTSGAYNEQFF.

The chain couples TRBV9 to TRBJ2-7, with D hard to call. The germline CDR1 and CDR2 sequences are SGDLS and YYNGEE. V lost 1 base and J 7 bases, leaving 9 bases between the germline ends. The CDR3 is 12 amino acids. In DNA form, the CDR3 reads TGTGCCAGCAGCGTAACGGGTGGAGAGCAGTACTTC. Protein: CASSVTGGEQYF.

The V gene is TRBV2, the J gene TRBJ1-2; D gene ambiguous. The V end lost 0 bases, the J end lost 5 bases, and 4 bases lay between the germline ends. The CDR3 contains 12 residues. Germline CDR1 SNHLY, CDR2 FYNNEI. Here the CDR3 reads CASSEASYGYTF. DNA of the CDR3: TGTGCCAGCAGTGAAGCATCTTATGGCTACACCTTC. The whole variable domain, filled in from reference TRBV2 and TRBJ1-2, reads EPEVTQTPSHQVTQMGQEVILRCVPISNHLYFYWYRQILGQKVEFLVSFYNNEISEKSEIFDDQFSVERPDGSNFTLKIRSTKLEDSAMYFCASSEASYGYTFGSGTRLTVV.

The chain joins TRBV19 to TRBJ1-2; D is unclear. Germline-derived CDR1 and CDR2 are LNHDA and SQIVND (reference sequence). The CDR3 is 16 amino acids. Trimming removed 9 bases from V and 0 bases from J, with 20 bases in between. In nucleotides, the CDR3 is TGTGCCAGCAAAATCAGTAATAACCCACCTAACTATGGCTACACCTTC. Protein: CASKISNNPPNYGYTF.

About this clone: This same CDR3 is encoded by further DNA sequences in the sample. The chain uses TRBV9 and TRBJ2-7; 7 bases align to TRBD1. The CDR3 contains 16 residues. After removal of 3 bases from V and 6 bases from J, the junction contained 15 bases not matched to a gene. CDR1 and CDR2 (germline): SGDLS, YYNGEE. In nucleotides, the CDR3 is TGTGCCAGCAGCGCGGGACAGTCCCCTTTGTTAGGCGAGCAGTACTTC. Its translation is CASSAGQSPLLGEQYF.

The rearrangement links TRBV5-1 to TRBJ2-7; 10 bases are shared with TRBD1. Looked up from germline, CDR1 is SGHRS and CDR2 is YFSETQ. With V trimmed by 4 bases and J by 3 bases, 4 bases remained unmatched. The CDR3 is 14 amino acids. The CDR3 here is CASSARTGGYEQYF. In DNA, the CDR3 is TGCGCCAGCAGCGCCCGGACAGGGGGCTACGAGCAGTACTTC. Together with reference TRBV5-1 and TRBJ2-7, the CDR3 gives the full variable domain: KAGVTQTPRYLIKTRGQQVTLSCSPISGHRSVSWYQQTPGQGLQFLFEYFSETQRNKGNFPGRFSGRQFSNSRSEMNVSTLELGDSALYLCASSARTGGYEQYFGPGTRLTVT.

This chain links TRBV27 with TRBJ1-4, with a possible D match to TRBD1 (5 bases). CDR1 is MNHEY and CDR2 is SMNVEV in the germline V gene (reference sequence). The CDR3 covers 14 residues. With 3 bases removed from V and 12 bases from J, the gap between germline ends came to 17 bases. CDR3 region: CASSFRAGNLELFF. In DNA form, the CDR3 reads TGTGCCAGCAGTTTCCGGGCAGGGAATTTGGAACTGTTTTTT.